The source of this T cell receptor beta chain is a study of response to subunit inactivated influenza vaccine. MiXCR, run by TCRdb on the RT-PCR reads, gives a single entry per CDR3 protein. The data contain roughly 620,000 distinct CDR3 sequences, roughly 12% of them singletons. CDR3 length: 14 residues. Trimming at V came to 1 base and at J to 11 bases, leaving 8 bases not matched to a gene. Germline CDR1 reads SGHDT; CDR2 reads YYEEEE. These data also formed part of another study, on T cells expressing NK-cell markers. This second study notes: Generation of TCR beta cDNA was performed by 5'RACE template switching incorporating UMIs.

This material consisted of PBMCs from blood, taken on the day of vaccination. The sequence derives from a man aged 45-65 years who received an inactivated influenza vaccine. The chain combines TRBV5-6 with TRBJ1-4; 7 bases fit TRBD1. The CDR3 reads CASSLRQGYGKLFF. DNA of the CDR3: TGTGCCAGCAGCTTGAGACAGGGATATGGGAAACTGTTTTTT. Full variable domain (rest looked up from reference TRBV5-6 and TRBJ1-4): DAGVTQSPTHLIKTRGQQVTLRCSPKSGHDTVSWYQQALGQGPQFIFQYYEEEERQRGNFPDRFSGHQFPNYSSELNVNALLLGDSALYLCASSLRQGYGKLFFGSGTQLSVL.